This TCR beta chain was identified during a study of Ad26.COV2.S vaccination and SARS-CoV-2 variants. As for treatment: around 19 received Ad26.COV2.S at low or high dose, single or two shots; 5 received placebo; per-sample allocation not given. The study sampled participants on day 63 after the first vaccine or placebo injection. The CDR3 loop spans 13 amino acids. The germline CDR1 and CDR2 sequences are MNHNY and SVGAGI (reference sequence). The V end was cut by 6 bases, the J end by 3 bases, with 11 bases between. TCRdb's copy holds only in-frame clones and misses some; the assay was immunoSEQ multiplex PCR. This sample carries some 390,000 clones, less than 90% of them seen once, and the ten largest clones take under 4%.

The receptor's source is a person between 18 and 59 years old who received the Ad26.COV2.S COVID-19 vaccine or a placebo. The V gene is TRBV6-6, the J gene TRBJ1-1; D is undetermined. This sample comprised peripheral blood, obtained in a trial of Ad26.COV2.S vaccine versus placebo. The CDR3 coding sequence is TGTGCCAGCAGGACGGTGGGCGACACTGAAGCTTTCTTT. Translating it yields CASRTVGDTEAFF.